This T cell receptor (beta chain) was profiled in a study of response to subunit inactivated influenza vaccine. Trimming took 6 bases from V and 7 from J; bases not matched to a gene: 5. CDR3 length: 15 residues. Germline-derived CDR1 and CDR2 are MNHEY and SVGEGT. Study findings and constraints: Few new T cells, the authors suggested, are recruited by each seasonal influenza vaccination.

TCRdb analysed the RT-PCR reads with MiXCR anew, one entry per CDR3 protein. The sample contains 500,000 to 650,000 distinct CDR3 sequences, 7.6% of which appear only once. In this sample, this clonotype turned up many times. Its target is not known. This TCR was sampled from a man in his fifties or sixties who received an inactivated influenza vaccine. Material: PBMCs from blood, obtained around 25 months after vaccination. The chain carries TRBV6-2 or TRBV6-3 and TRBJ2-1; 14 positions agree with TRBD2. The CDR3 bases are TGTGCCAGCAGACACGGACTAGCGGGAGGTAATGAGCAGTTCTTC. Amino acids: CASRHGLAGGNEQFF.